This T cell receptor (beta chain) emerged from a study of cytomegalovirus exposure and HLA in healthy donors. V lost 4 bases, J lost 7 bases, and 14 bases lay in between. Germline CDR1 MNHEY, CDR2 SMNVEV (reference sequence). The CDR3 length is 15 residues. With respect to this clone: Antigen unknown.

The PCR employed 60 Vbeta primers together with 13 Jbeta primers. Clones were sequenced by immunoSEQ multiplex PCR, and TCRdb holds only the in-frame ones, with some missing. The table lists around 150,000 clones, roughly 79% of them singletons. Whole-study results and caveats: The study labeled more than 150 TCR beta chains cytomegalovirus-associated. Later work showed greater clonal expansion in HLA-associated TCR beta chains than in equally common others. A later examination showed that TCR association rates differed by HLA locus, with DRB1 most and HLA-C fewest. TCR beta sequences reportedly predicted most subjects' HLA-A and HLA-B alleles accurately.

This TCR was sampled from a male donor in good health and CMV-seropositive. This chain joins TRBV27 and TRBJ1-6; no definite D call. Sequencing input: PBMCs. The CDR3 protein is CASSSPGRGNSPLHF. CDR3 bases: TGTGCCAGCAGTTCCCCTGGACGGGGAAATTCACCCCTCCACTTT.